One TCR beta chain is described in this entry. This CDR3 region has 20 residues. The V and J ends lost 4 bases and 4 bases, in that order; junction bases with no gene match: 14. Germline loops: CDR1 PRHDT, CDR2 FYEKMQ (reference sequence). PCR employed 60 Vbeta and 13 Jbeta primers. Assay: immunoSEQ multiplex PCR; the TCRdb copy retains only in-frame clones and omits some. The profile covers under 250,000 clones, with approximately 88% appearing a single time and roughly 0.71% taken by the ten largest. The data stem from a study of cytomegalovirus exposure and HLA in healthy donors. The receptor's source is a boy between 2 and 10 years old in good health and CMV-seronegative. The genes are TRBV13 and TRBJ2-3; 16 bases map to TRBD2. Material for sequencing was PBMCs. CDR3 DNA: TGTGCCAGCAGCTCCCTGCTGGGACTAGCGGGAGGGCCTAAGTCAGATACGCAGTATTTT. It codes for CASSSLLGLAGGPKSDTQYF. Complete variable domain (other parts from reference TRBV13 and TRBJ2-3): AAGVIQSPRHLIKEKRETATLKCYPIPRHDTVYWYQQGPGQDPQFLISFYEKMQSDKGSIPDRFSAQQFSDYHSELNMSSLELGDSALYFCASSSLLGLAGGPKSDTQYFGPGTRLTVL.